In its sample, the clone carrying this T cell receptor (beta chain) was seen once. Its specificity is unknown. Patients with other autoimmune diseases, uncontrolled infections, pregnancy or lactation were excluded. Looked up from germline, CDR1 is GTSNPN and CDR2 is SVGIG (reference sequence). The CDR3 loop spans 13 amino acids. Trimming pared 2 bases from V and 4 bases from J, leaving 9 bases between. This sample is drawn from a study of Graves' ophthalmopathy and Graves' hyperthyroidism. Points from the study as a whole: Detected in blood as well were most expanded thyroid clonotypes with frequency above 0.001. The model forecast ophthalmopathy progression, reaching roughly 70% sensitivity and 72% to 80% specificity.

Amplification of the TCR beta CDR3 regions used RNA transcripts (as template). HTBI primers were employed in first-round RT-PCR, then a second-round multiplex PCR followed. TCRdb re-called the multiplex PCR reads with MiXCR, one entry per CDR3 protein. This sample has 500,000 to 800,000 distinct CDR3 sequences; about two fifths occur once, and the top ten carry around 3.3%. Sequencing used peripheral blood. The receptor was derived from an adult man with Graves' ophthalmopathy. This chain uses TRBV30 with TRBJ1-5; D remains ambiguous. The CDR3 protein is CAWSLLRNQPQHF. DNA for the CDR3: TGTGCCTGGAGTCTCCTGCGGAATCAGCCCCAGCATTTT.